This T cell receptor beta chain originates from a study of molecular identifiers for immune sequencing clone quantification. There are a few counts of this clonotype. The germline CDR1 and CDR2 sequences are MNHEY and SMNVEV (reference sequence). The CDR3 loop spans 15 amino acids. V was clipped by 3 bases and J by 0 bases, with 11 bases between them. From roughly 21,000 to 960,000 sorted cells, naive CD8 libraries were generated with 10%, 30% or 50% RNA. Making the bulk TCR libraries relied on previously described methods and listed TCR primers. TCRdb independently ran MiXCR on the PCR reads; one entry per CDR3 protein. The sample has under 600,000 distinct CDR3 sequences; about 25% are singletons.

The receptor comes from a human donor in good health. Some libraries in this study had Jurkat cell RNA spiked in. The sequencing sample was made of naive CD8+ T cells from blood, with Jurkat cell RNA spiked in. Subset of the sample: FACS-sorted CD8+CD4-CCR7+CD45RA+ naive T cells. The V and J genes are TRBV27 and TRBJ1-1; TRBD1 is a possible D gene (6 bases). CDR3 DNA: TGTGCCAGCAGTTTTGGGGGGGGCGTGAACACTGAAGCTTTCTTT. It translates to CASSFGGGVNTEAFF.